One sample yielded the 12 T cell receptor beta chains listed below, sequenced in a study of blood T cell repertoires in COVID-19. Measured with immunoSEQ multiplex PCR; TCRdb has only the in-frame clones, and not every one. The table has roughly 110,000 clones, approximately 80% seen once. Sequencing was performed on peripheral blood. These receptors were taken from a man aged 80 or over with COVID-19, enrolled during active disease.

The chain employs TRBV28 and TRBJ1-2; D might be TRBD1 (6 bases). CDR3 size: 13 residues. Germline CDR1 is MDHEN and CDR2 is SYDVKM. The V end was cut by 10 bases, the J end by 3 bases, with 15 bases between. The CDR3 DNA reads as TGTGCCACCAGGTGGGGGCTGTACTATGGCTACACCTTC. Its protein is CATRWGLYYGYTF.

DNA of the CDR3: TGTGCCAGCAGTTTTCAGGGGGCGGCCACTGAAGCTTTCTTT. It codes for CASSFQGAATEAFF. The chain links TRBV28 to TRBJ1-1, with 8 bases aligning to TRBD1. Germline V lookup: CDR1 MDHEN, CDR2 SYDVKM. V was clipped by 3 bases and J by 4 bases; unmatched bases: 4. There are 14 residues in the CDR3.

The chain has TRBV11-3 and TRBJ2-5; D is ambiguous. Trimming took off 2 bases at V and 6 bases at J, with 10 bases between the two ends. The CDR3 sequence is 13 residues long. CDR1 SGHNT and CDR2 YENEEA come from the germline V gene. The CDR3, as DNA: TGTGCCAGCAGCTTAAATAGTTTAAAGACCCAGTACTTC. This gives the protein CASSLNSLKTQYF.

The chain recombines TRBV7-6 with TRBJ2-7, with 7 bases matching TRBD1. Per the germline V gene, CDR1 is SGHVS and CDR2 is FNYEAQ. The CDR3 is 15 amino acids. Losses at the gene ends were 5 bases for V and 7 bases for J; bases not matched to a gene: 14. Here the CDR3 DNA reads TGTGCCAGCAGCCGCGGGTACAGGGGTTTCGGGGAGCAGTACTTC. This gives the protein CASSRGYRGFGEQYF.

This clone showed up just once. The J gene is TRBJ2-1, the V gene TRBV28; TRBD1 matches at 11 bases. V lost 2 bases to trimming and J lost 3 bases; unmatched junction nucleotides: 6. Germline assignment: CDR1 MDHEN and CDR2 SYDVKM. This CDR3 has 17 amino acids. The CDR3 region has the DNA TGTGCCAGCAGTTTAAATCTGGACAGGGGGCTCTACAATGAGCAGTTCTTC. The encoded protein is CASSLNLDRGLYNEQFF.

CDR3 in DNA: TGTGCCAGCAGCCTGGGACTAGCGGTCTATTTGTCGGGAGATACGCAGTATTTT. This encodes CASSLGLAVYLSGDTQYF. The chain carries TRBV7-8 and TRBJ2-3; 11 positions match TRBD2. J was trimmed by 5 bases and V by 5 bases; bases with no gene match: 15. The CDR3 totals 18 residues. In germline, CDR1 is SGHVS, CDR2 FQNEAQ.

V gene TRBV5-1 combines with J gene TRBJ2-3, with 7 bases matching TRBD2. J lost 2 bases, V lost 4 bases, and 10 bases had no gene match. CDR3 length: 16 residues. Germline assignment: CDR1 SGHRS and CDR2 YFSETQ. The CDR3: CASSPGVAGLTDTQYF. The CDR3 DNA reads TGCGCCAGCAGCCCCGGAGTAGCGGGCCTCACAGATACGCAGTATTTT.

V and J are TRBV9 and TRBJ1-1, with a tentative D call TRBD1 (5 bases). The CDR3 loop spans 14 amino acids. With 4 bases removed from V and 1 base from J, the gap between germline ends came to 11 bases. Germline V gene lookup returns CDR1 SGDLS and CDR2 YYNGEE. For the CDR3, the DNA is TGTGCCAGCAGCAGGGGATGGAGGAACACTGAAGCTTTCTTT. It codes for CASSRGWRNTEAFF.

This chain joins TRBV2 and TRBJ1-6; D is undetermined. The CDR3 covers 16 residues. Germline CDR1 reads SNHLY; CDR2 reads FYNNEI. Trimming shortened V by 6 bases and J by 10 bases, and 22 bases separated the two germline ends. CDR3 coding DNA: TGTGCCAGCAGCCCCGAGGAGGTCCGGGTGGGATCACCCCTCCACTTT. This codes for CASSPEEVRVGSPLHF.

The chain joins TRBV7-8 to TRBJ2-5, with D maybe TRBD2 (5 bases). The length of the CDR3 is 16 residues. The germline V gene has CDR1 SGHVS and CDR2 FQNEAQ. The ends were cut back, 3 bases at V and 1 base at J, with 15 bases in the middle. The CDR3 DNA is TGTGCCAGCAGCTTCCTCGGAGGCCTGGCCCAAGAGACCCAGTACTTC. This encodes CASSFLGGLAQETQYF.

The V and J genes are TRBV11-2 and TRBJ1-2; the match to TRBD1 covers 8 bases. The CDR3 extends over 15 amino acids. Germline values: CDR1 SGHAT, CDR2 FQNNGV. V lost 2 bases, J lost 7 bases, and 9 bases stayed unmatched. The CDR3, as DNA: TGTGCCAGCAGCTTATCGTGGGCAGGGGGCAGTGGCTACACCTTC. This codes for CASSLSWAGGSGYTF.

The J gene is TRBJ1-2, the V gene TRBV20-1, with TRBD1 as a possible D gene (6 bases). The CDR3 consists of 11 residues. Germline V gene lookup returns CDR1 DFQATT and CDR2 SNEGSKA (reference sequence). V lost 5 bases to trimming and J lost 5 bases, with 9 bases between them. CDR3 in DNA: TGCAGTGCTCGACAGGTTTATGGCTACACCTTC. Protein: CSARQVYGYTF.